This T cell receptor beta chain was retrieved from a study of beta chain features in type 1 diabetes. General study findings and limits: Type 1 diabetes patients showed a moderate but significant shortening of TCRB CDR3s in all four CD4+ subsets.

Trimming removed 5 bases from V and 3 bases from J, with 11 bases in between. Germline V gives CDR1 SGHTA, CDR2 FQGNSA. The CDR3 contains 14 residues. This clone was counted a few times. Antigen: not known. The sequenced template was cDNA made from the entire isolated RNA. Method: immunoSEQ multiplex PCR; TCRdb's copy keeps in-frame clones and lacks some. The top ten clones hold around 0.9% of a sample with approximately 170,000 clones, roughly 7.1% of them seen once. This chain links TRBV7-2 with TRBJ1-5; D perhaps matches TRBD1 (5 bases). The sequenced sample was central memory CD4+ T cells from blood. This receptor was identified in a woman between 35 and 50 years old with type 1 diabetes. CDR3 DNA: TGTGCCAGCAGCCCCAGACAGTACAATCAGCCCCAGCATTTT. This translates into CASSPRQYNQPQHF.